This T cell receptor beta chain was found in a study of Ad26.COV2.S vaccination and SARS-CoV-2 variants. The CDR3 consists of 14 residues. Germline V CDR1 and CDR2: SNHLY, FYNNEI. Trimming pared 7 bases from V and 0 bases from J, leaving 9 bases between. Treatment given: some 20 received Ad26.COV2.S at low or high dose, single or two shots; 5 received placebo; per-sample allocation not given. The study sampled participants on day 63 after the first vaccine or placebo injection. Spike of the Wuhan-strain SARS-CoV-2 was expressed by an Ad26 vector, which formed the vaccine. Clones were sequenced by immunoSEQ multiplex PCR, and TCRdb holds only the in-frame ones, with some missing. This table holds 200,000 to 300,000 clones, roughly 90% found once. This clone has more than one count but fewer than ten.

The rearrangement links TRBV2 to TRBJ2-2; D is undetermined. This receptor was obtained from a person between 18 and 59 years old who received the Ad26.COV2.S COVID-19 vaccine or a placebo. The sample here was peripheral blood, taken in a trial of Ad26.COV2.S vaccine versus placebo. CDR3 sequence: CASTRNANTGELFF. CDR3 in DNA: TGTGCCAGCACCCGAAACGCGAACACCGGGGAGCTGTTTTTT.